This T cell receptor (beta chain) emerged from a study of blood T cell repertoires in COVID-19 (TCRdb year 2020). Looking at the study overall: Collaborator samples came from the United States, Italy and Spain and covered acute and convalescent phases of COVID-19. Samples came from the ongoing ImmuneRACE study (first 160 participants) plus 1,254 subjects from 6 global collaborators. The dataset comprised deeply sampled blood TCRbeta repertoires from subjects exposed to, actively infected with, or recovered from COVID-19. The prospective study material was composed of cDNA or gDNA derived from T cells, B-cell-depleted T cells, or PBMCs. A freely available public database, intended as a resource for researchers studying the immune response to SARS-CoV-2, is where the repertoires were released. Where available, HLA class I and class II types were taken from metadata supplied by the sample provider and were not determined by assay-based typing. The sample metadata nearly always contained a de-identified subject ID, COVID-19 status, age in years and sex.

One collaborating source in Seattle enrolled patients while the patients were actively infected and followed the patients over time throughout the course of disease. Collaborating institutions collected whole blood in K2EDTA tubes following their own protocols. For TCRbeta analysis, collaborator samples were shipped as frozen whole blood, as isolated PBMCs, or as DNA extracted from either sample type. Study-wide findings and limitations: The amount of clinical and demographic metadata varied by source and participant and was provided uncurated.

A remark on this clone: The antigen it recognizes is unknown. No base qualities exist here, and no much larger clone lies one base off it.

TCRbeta CDR3 regions were amplified from genomic DNA by means of the immunoSEQ Assay, a bias-controlled multiplex PCR. Turning to the authors' computational methods: Within the assay, amplification of reference gene primers was used to estimate how many nucleated cells each sample contained. To quantify the absolute abundance of each unique TCRbeta CDR3 rearrangement, sequence reads were collapsed and filtered. For each sample, productive Simpson clonality was calculated as the square root of Simpson's diversity index over productive rearrangements. TCRdb holds this immuneACCESS table with in-frame rearrangements only. Some clones are missing; in checked studies, unresolved V genes explain under half, and the rest has no known cause. V and J calls and clone size follow that table, whereas D and trimming were derived from the DNA. The sample yields tens of thousands of clones; 65% to 85% were counted once. The ten largest clones take up roughly 6.3% of the sample.

What was sequenced was peripheral blood. The TCR comes from a man in his 70s with COVID-19, enrolled during active disease.

This receptor carries the CDR3 CASSFHRGTINSPLHF. Here is the DNA: TGTGCCAGCAGTTTCCACAGGGGTACGATTAATTCACCCCTCCACTTT. Recombination joined TRBV28 with TRBJ1-6, with 7 central nucleotides matching TRBD1. The CDR3 starts with the cysteine, ends with the phenylalanine, and has 16 residues. Only the CDR3 DNA stays, 48 bases, in frame from base 1. Trimming accounts for 3 bases at V and 6 bases at J, while the number of junction bases matched to no gene is 8. The CDR1 and CDR2 encoded by the germline V gene are MDHEN and SYDVKM.